In this sample, the clone carrying this T cell receptor (beta chain) turned up a few times. Its antigen is not identified. This sample is drawn from a study of T cells in Graves' hyperthyroidism and ophthalmopathy. Overall study results and limits: In blood, most of the thyroid clonotypes expanded above 0.001 were also present.

CDR3 length: 15 residues. V lost 5 bases to trimming and J lost 2 bases, with 12 bases between them. Germline V gene lookup returns CDR1 LNHDA and CDR2 SQIVND (reference sequence). Amplified TCR beta CDR3 regions came from RNA transcripts. During a first-round RT-PCR of the TCR CDR3, the HTBI primer set was used. TCRdb re-analysed the multiplex PCR reads in MiXCR, keeping a single row per CDR3 protein. Of about 380,000 distinct CDR3 sequences listed, roughly 15% are singletons. The sample comprised blood. The gene calls are TRBV19 and TRBJ2-2, with a weak D call TRBD2 (6 bases). The receptor was derived from a woman aged 25 to 45 with Graves' ophthalmopathy. CDR3 region: CASSSGLLNTGELFF. The DNA of the CDR3 is TGTGCCAGTAGTTCGGGACTTCTTAACACCGGGGAGCTGTTTTTT. The whole variable domain, remainder taken from reference TRBV19 and TRBJ2-2, is DGGITQSPKYLFRKEGQNVTLSCEQNLNHDAMYWYRQDPGQGLRLIYYSQIVNDFQKGDIAEGYSVSREKKESFPLTVTSAQKNPTAFYLCASSSGLLNTGELFFGEGSRLTVL.